The entry below gives a single T cell receptor (beta chain) sequence along with its context. Its antigen is as yet unknown. At one of its ends the junction is not consistent with the germline gene, which may arise from a read error. These data belong to a study of high-grade serous ovarian cancer treatment subgroups. Turning to the study itself: Mean per sample: about 15,000 reads, just under 7,500 unique TCR beta rearrangements.

Tumor samples were taken before definitive surgery or chemotherapy. Using immunoSEQ multiplex PCR, the repertoire was profiled, and TCRdb retains in-frame clones only, with some absent. The table lists approximately 5,000 clones, 60% to 75% of them singletons. Study conclusions and caveats: Different patients shared almost no repertoire; same-patient tumors shared about 0.1 to 0.79. Clonal relatedness tracked neoantigen level, and by trend copy number and mutation load.

This CDR3 spans 16 amino acids. Germline V CDR1 and CDR2: SGHVS, FNYEAQ. The V and J genes are TRBV7-6 and TRBJ2-6; D is unclear. The specimen sequenced was tumor tissue. The clonotype comes from a human donor with high-grade serous ovarian cancer. In nucleotides, the CDR3 is TGTGCCGGCAGCTCCGCCGAAGGCTCTGGGGCCAACGTCCTGACTTTC. Translation: CAGSSAEGSGANVLTF.